The text below deals with one T cell receptor (beta chain). Its specificity is not known. Amplification of TCR beta CDR3 from genomic DNA used two-round multiplex PCR. Amplification in first-round PCR relied on primers specific to each TRBV and TRBJ gene. Each CDR3 protein is one row after TCRdb ran MiXCR on the multiplex PCR reads. There are about 18,000 distinct CDR3 sequences in the sample; 44% occur only once, and about 39% lies in the top ten. Deletions cut 4 bases from V and 3 bases from J, with 10 bases between. This CDR3 contains 13 residues. From germline, CDR1 is LNHNV and CDR2 YYDKDF (reference sequence). The data belong to a study of prognosis after radiotherapy for stage I lung cancer. Findings and limits, study-wide: Reduced Shannon entropy following stereotactic body radiation therapy was recorded in patients who developed distant metastases.

The material sequenced was PBMCs, taken before or after stereotactic body radiation therapy (not recorded which). The V gene is TRBV15, the J gene TRBJ2-7; no clear D. The TCR comes from a donor aged 50 or older with non-small cell lung cancer. CDR3 bases: TGTGCCACCAGCAAAGGGTCGAACTACGAGCAGTACTTC. It translates to CATSKGSNYEQYF. Together with reference TRBV15 and TRBJ2-7, the CDR3 gives the full variable domain: DAMVIQNPRYQVTQFGKPVTLSCSQTLNHNVMYWYQQKSSQAPKLLFHYYDKDFNNEADTPDNFQSRRPNTSFCFLDIRSPGLGDTAMYLCATSKGSNYEQYFGPGTRLTVT.